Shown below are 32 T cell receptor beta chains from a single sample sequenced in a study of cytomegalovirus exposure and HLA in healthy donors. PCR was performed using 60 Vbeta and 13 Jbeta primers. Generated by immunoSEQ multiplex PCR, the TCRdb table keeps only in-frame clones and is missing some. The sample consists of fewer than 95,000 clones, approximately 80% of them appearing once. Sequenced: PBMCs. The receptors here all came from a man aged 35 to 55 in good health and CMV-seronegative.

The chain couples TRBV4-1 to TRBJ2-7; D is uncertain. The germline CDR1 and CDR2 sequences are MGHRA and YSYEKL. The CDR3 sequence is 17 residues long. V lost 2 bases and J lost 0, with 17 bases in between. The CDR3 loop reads CASSQFHGLLSSYEQYF. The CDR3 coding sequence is TGCGCCAGCAGCCAATTTCACGGGTTACTAAGCTCCTACGAGCAGTACTTC.

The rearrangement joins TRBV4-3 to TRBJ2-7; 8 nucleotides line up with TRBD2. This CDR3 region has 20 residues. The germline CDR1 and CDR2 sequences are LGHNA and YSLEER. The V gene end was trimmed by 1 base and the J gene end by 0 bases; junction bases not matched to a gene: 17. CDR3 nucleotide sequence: TGCGCCAGCAGCCAAGGATCTTGGCGAGCGGGGGCAACTCTCTCCTACGAGCAGTACTTC. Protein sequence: CASSQGSWRAGATLSYEQYF.

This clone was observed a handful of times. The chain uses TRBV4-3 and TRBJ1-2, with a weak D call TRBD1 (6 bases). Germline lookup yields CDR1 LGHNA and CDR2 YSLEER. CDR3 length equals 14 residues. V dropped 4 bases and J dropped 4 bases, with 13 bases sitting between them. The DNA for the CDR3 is TGCGCCAGCAGCCCGGGGGGCCGCCGCTATGGCTACACCTTC. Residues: CASSPGGRRYGYTF.

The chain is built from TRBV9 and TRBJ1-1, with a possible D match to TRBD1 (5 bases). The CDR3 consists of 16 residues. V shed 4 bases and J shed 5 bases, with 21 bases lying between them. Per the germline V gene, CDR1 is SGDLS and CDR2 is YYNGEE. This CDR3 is CASSPEGQGGGTEAFF. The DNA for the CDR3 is TGTGCCAGCAGCCCAGAAGGGCAGGGCGGTGGAACTGAAGCTTTCTTT.

CDR3 amino acids: CASMRDTQYF. The CDR3 DNA is TGTGCCAGCATGAGAGATACGCAGTATTTT. The chain couples TRBV6-4 to TRBJ2-3; D ambiguous. The length of the CDR3 is 10 residues. Trimming shortened V by 7 bases and J by 5 bases, and 4 bases separated the two germline ends. Germline loops: CDR1 MRHNA, CDR2 SNTAGT.

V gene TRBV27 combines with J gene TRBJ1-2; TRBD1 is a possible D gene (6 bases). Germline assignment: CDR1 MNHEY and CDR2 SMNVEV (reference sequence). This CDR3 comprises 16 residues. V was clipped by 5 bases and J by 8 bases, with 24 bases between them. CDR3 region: CASSPRRGGGVGGYTF. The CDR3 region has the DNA TGTGCCAGCAGTCCCCGAAGAGGGGGAGGGGTGGGAGGCTACACCTTC.

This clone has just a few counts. The CDR3 loop reads CASSLDPVSYNEQFF. In DNA, the CDR3 is TGTGCCAGCAGCTTAGACCCAGTCTCCTACAATGAGCAGTTCTTC. The genes are TRBV7-2 and TRBJ2-1; D unresolved. V was pared by 1 base and J by 0 bases, with 7 bases between. Germline lookup yields CDR1 SGHTA and CDR2 FQGNSA. This CDR3 comprises 15 residues.

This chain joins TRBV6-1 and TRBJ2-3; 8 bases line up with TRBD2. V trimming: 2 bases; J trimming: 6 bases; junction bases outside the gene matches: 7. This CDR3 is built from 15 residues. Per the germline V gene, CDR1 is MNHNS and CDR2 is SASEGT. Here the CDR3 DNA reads TGTGCCAGCAGTGAATCGGCGGGGGGCGCGGATACGCAGTATTTT. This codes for CASSESAGGADTQYF.

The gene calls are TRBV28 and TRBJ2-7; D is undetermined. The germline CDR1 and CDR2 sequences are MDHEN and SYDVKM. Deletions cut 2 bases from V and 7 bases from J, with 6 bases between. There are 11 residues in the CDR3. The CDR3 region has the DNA TGTGCCAGCAGTTTAACGAGAGAGCAGTACTTC. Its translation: CASSLTREQYF.

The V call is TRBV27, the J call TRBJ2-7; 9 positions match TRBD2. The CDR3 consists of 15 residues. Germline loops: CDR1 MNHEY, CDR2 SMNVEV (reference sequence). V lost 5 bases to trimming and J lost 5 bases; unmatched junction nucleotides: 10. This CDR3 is CASSPRVAGVHEQYF. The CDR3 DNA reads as TGTGCCAGCAGTCCCCGGGTAGCGGGGGTCCACGAGCAGTACTTC.

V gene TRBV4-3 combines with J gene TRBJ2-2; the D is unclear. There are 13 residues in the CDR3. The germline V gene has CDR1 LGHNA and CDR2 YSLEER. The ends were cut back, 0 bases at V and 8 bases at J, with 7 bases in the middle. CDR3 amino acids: CASSQDGFGELFF. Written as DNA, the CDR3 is TGCGCCAGCAGCCAAGACGGGTTTGGGGAGCTGTTTTTT.

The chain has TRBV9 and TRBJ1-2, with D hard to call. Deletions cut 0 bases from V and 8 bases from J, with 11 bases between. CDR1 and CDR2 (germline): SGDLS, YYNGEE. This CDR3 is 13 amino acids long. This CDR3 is CASSVGLGAGYTF. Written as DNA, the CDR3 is TGTGCCAGCAGCGTAGGTCTAGGAGCGGGCTACACCTTC.

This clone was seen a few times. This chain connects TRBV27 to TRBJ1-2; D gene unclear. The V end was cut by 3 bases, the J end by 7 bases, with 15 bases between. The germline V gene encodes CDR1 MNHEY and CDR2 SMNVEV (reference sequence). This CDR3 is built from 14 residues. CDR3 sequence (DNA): TGTGCCAGCAGTTTCTTGATGCCGGCTAGTGGCTACACCTTC. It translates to CASSFLMPASGYTF.

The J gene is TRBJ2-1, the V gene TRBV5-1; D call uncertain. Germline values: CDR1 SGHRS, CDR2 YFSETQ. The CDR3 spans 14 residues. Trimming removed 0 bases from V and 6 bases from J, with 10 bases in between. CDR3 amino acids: CASSLGPGSNEQFF. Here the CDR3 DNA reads TGCGCCAGCAGCTTGGGCCCAGGTTCCAATGAGCAGTTCTTC.

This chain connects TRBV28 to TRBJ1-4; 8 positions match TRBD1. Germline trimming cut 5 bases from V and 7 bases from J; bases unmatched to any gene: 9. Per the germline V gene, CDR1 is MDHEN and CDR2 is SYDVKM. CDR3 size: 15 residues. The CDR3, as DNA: TGTGCCAGCAGTCCAGTGACAGGGGAGTTTGAAAAACTGTTTTTT. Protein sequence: CASSPVTGEFEKLFF.

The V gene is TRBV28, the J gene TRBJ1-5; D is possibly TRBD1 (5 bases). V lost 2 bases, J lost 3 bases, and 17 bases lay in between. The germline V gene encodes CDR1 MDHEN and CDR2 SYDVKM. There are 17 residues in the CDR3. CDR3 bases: TGTGCCAGCAGTTTAGGACCCACCGGACATTTCAATCAGCCCCAGCATTTT. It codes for CASSLGPTGHFNQPQHF.

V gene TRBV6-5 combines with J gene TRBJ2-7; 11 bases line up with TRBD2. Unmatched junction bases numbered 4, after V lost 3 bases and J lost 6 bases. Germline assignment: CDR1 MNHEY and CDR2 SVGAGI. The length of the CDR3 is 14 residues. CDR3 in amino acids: CASSYSGTSGEQYF. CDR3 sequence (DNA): TGTGCCAGCAGTTATTCCGGGACTAGCGGCGAGCAGTACTTC.

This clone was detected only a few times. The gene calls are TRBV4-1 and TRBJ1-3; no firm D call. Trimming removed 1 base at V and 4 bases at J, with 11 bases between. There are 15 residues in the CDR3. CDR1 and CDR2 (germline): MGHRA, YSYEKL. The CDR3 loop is CASSQAGFGGNTIYF. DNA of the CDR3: TGCGCCAGCAGCCAAGCCGGGTTCGGCGGAAACACCATATATTTT.

CDR3 sequence: CASSWDRDHEQFF. CDR3 bases: TGTGCCAGCAGCTGGGACAGGGACCATGAGCAGTTCTTC. The chain combines TRBV7-3 with TRBJ2-1; 9 bases line up with TRBD1. Germline V CDR1 and CDR2: SGHTA, FQGTGA. V was pared by 4 bases and J by 8 bases, with 3 bases of the junction left unmatched. This CDR3 is 13 amino acids long.

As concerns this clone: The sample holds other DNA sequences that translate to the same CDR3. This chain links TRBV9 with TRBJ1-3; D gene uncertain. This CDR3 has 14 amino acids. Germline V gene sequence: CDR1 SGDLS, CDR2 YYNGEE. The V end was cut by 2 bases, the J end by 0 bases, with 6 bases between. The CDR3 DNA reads TGTGCCAGCAGCGTGGGGAGCTCTGGAAACACCATATATTTT. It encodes CASSVGSSGNTIYF.

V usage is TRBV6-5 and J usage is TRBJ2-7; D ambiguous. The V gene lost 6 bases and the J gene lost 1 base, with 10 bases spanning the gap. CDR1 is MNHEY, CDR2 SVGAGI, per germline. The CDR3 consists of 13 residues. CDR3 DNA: TGTGCCAGCAGCACGGTTCGATCCTACGAGCAGTACTTC. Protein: CASSTVRSYEQYF.

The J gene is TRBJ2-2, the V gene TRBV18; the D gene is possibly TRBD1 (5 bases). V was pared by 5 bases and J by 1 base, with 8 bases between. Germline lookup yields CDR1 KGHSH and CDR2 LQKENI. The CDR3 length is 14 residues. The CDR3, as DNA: TGTGCCAGCTCAGCCGACAGGAACACCGGGGAGCTGTTTTTT. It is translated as CASSADRNTGELFF.

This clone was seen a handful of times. The DNA for the CDR3 is TGTGCCAGCAGTCTAACAGGGAACACTGAAGCTTTCTTT. Protein: CASSLTGNTEAFF. The rearrangement uses TRBV27 and TRBJ1-1, with D perhaps TRBD1 (5 bases). The CDR3 consists of 13 residues. CDR1 MNHEY and CDR2 SMNVEV come from the germline V gene (reference sequence). Trimming took off 5 bases at V and 1 base at J, with 8 bases between the two ends.

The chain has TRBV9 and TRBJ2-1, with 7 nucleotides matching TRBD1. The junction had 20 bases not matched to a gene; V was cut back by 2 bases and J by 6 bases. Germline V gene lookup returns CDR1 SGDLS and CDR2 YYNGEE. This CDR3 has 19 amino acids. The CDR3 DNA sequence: TGTGCCAGCAGCGTCAGTAACTCCATGCGAAGGGGGCCCATCAATGAGCAGTTCTTC. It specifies CASSVSNSMRRGPINEQFF.

The CDR3 loop is CASSTYRGLANQPQHF. For the CDR3, the DNA is TGTGCCAGCAGCACATATAGGGGGTTGGCCAATCAGCCCCAGCATTTT. The genes are TRBV21-1 and TRBJ1-5; the D call TRBD1 from the table was never checked on the DNA. TRBV21-1 is a recognized pseudogene. This CDR3 spans 16 amino acids.

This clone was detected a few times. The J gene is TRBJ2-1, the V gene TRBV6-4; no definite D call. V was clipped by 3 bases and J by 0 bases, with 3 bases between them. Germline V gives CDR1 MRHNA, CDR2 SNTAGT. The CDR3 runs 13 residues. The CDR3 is CASSEASYNEQFF. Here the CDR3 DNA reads TGTGCCAGCAGTGAGGCCTCCTACAATGAGCAGTTCTTC.

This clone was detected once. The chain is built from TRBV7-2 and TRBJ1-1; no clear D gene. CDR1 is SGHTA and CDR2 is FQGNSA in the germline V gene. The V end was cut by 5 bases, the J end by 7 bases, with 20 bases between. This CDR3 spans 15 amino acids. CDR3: CASSPRALGPLEAFF. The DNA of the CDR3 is TGTGCCAGCAGCCCGCGGGCACTCGGGCCCCTTGAAGCTTTCTTT.

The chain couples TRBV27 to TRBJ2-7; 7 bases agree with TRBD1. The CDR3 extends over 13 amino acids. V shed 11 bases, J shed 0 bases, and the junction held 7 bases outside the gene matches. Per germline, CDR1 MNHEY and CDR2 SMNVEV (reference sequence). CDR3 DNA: TGTGCCTCCACCGGGGACAGCTCCTACGAGCAGTACTTC. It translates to CASTGDSSYEQYF.

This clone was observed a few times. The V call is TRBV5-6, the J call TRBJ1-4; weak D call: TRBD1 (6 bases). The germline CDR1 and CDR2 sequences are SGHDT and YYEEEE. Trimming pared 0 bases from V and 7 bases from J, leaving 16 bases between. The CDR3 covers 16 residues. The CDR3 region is CASSLETGHRVEKLFF. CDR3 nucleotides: TGTGCCAGCAGCTTGGAGACAGGACACCGAGTTGAAAAACTGTTTTTT.

The CDR3 nucleotides are TGTGCCAGCAGAGGACAAGGGGGTTATAATTCACCCCTCCACTTT. Its translation is CASRGQGGYNSPLHF. V and J are TRBV27 and TRBJ1-6; the D gene is possibly TRBD1 (6 bases). V lost 6 bases to trimming and J lost 4 bases, with 13 bases between them. The CDR3 sequence is 15 residues long. The germline gives CDR1 MNHEY, CDR2 SMNVEV (reference sequence).

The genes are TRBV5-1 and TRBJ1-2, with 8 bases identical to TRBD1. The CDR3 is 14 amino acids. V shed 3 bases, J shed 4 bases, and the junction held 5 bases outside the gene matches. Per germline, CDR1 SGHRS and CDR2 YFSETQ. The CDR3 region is CASSSADRAYGYTF. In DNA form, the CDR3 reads TGCGCCAGCAGCTCCGCGGACAGGGCCTATGGCTACACCTTC.

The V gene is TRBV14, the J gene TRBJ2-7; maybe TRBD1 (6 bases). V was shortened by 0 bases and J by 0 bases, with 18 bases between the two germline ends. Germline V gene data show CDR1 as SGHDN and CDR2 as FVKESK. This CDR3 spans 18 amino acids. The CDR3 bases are TGTGCCAGCAGCCAAGAACAAACCCTGGCAGGGGCCTCCTACGAGCAGTACTTC. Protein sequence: CASSQEQTLAGASYEQYF.